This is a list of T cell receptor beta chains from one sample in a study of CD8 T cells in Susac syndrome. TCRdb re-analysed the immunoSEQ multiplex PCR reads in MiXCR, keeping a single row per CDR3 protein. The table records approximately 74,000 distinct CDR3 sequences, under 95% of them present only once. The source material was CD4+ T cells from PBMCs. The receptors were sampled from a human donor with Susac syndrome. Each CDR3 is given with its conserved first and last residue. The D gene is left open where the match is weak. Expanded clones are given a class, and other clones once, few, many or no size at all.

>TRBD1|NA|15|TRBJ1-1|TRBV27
CASSLSRDRGAEAFF
TGTGCCAGCAGTTTATCGAGGGACAGGGGCGCTGAAGCTTTCTTT
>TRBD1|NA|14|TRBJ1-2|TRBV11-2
CASSSGTEGYGYTF
TGTGCCAGCAGTTCTGGGACAGAGGGGTATGGCTACACCTTC
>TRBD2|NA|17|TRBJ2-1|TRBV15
CATSKKGNGRGYNEQFF
TGTGCCACCAGCAAAAAGGGCAACGGGAGGGGCTACAATGAGCAGTTCTTC
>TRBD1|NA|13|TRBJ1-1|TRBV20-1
CSATGGLGTEAFF
TGCAGTGCAACAGGGGGATTGGGCACTGAAGCTTTCTTT
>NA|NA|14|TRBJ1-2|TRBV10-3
CAISEPGGGYGYTF
TGTGCCATCAGTGAGCCTGGGGGCGGCTATGGCTACACCTTC
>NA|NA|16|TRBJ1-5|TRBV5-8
CASSLEVNRGNQPQHF
TGTGCCAGCAGCTTAGAGGTCAATCGAGGCAATCAGCCCCAGCATTTT
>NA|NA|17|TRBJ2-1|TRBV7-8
CASSLFPRGERGNEQFF
TGTGCCAGCAGCTTATTCCCAAGGGGAGAAAGGGGAAATGAGCAGTTCTTC
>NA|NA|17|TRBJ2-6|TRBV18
CASSPLTAGSGANVLTF
TGTGCCAGCTCACCACTAACGGCTGGCTCTGGGGCCAACGTCCTGACTTTC
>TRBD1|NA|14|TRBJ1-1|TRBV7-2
CASSINRGNTEAFF
TGTGCCAGCAGCATAAACAGGGGGAACACTGAAGCTTTCTTT
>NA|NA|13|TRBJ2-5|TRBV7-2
CASSLSGAETQYF
TGTGCCAGCAGCTTATCCGGGGCGGAGACCCAGTACTTC
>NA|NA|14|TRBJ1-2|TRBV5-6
CASSPFDRLTGYTF
TGTGCCAGCAGCCCATTCGACAGACTCACTGGCTACACCTTC
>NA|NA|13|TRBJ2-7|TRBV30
CAWSVPGRVEQYF
TGTGCCTGGAGTGTTCCCGGGAGAGTCGAGCAGTACTTC
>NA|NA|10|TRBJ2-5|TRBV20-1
CSARRETQYF
TGCAGTGCTAGGCGGGAGACCCAGTACTTC
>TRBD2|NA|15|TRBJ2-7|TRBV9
CASSPIAGGPGEQYF
TGTGCCAGCAGCCCGATAGCGGGAGGGCCAGGCGAGCAGTACTTC
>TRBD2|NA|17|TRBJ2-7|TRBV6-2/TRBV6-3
CASSQPTSGWTSYEQYF
TGTGCCAGCAGTCAGCCCACTAGCGGATGGACCTCCTACGAGCAGTACTTC
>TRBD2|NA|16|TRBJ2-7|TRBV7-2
CASSRPGGAATYEQYF
TGTGCCAGCAGCCGCCCGGGGGGAGCCGCCACCTACGAGCAGTACTTC
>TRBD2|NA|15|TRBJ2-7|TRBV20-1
CSARGLAGGGYEQYF
TGCAGTGCTAGAGGGCTAGCGGGAGGGGGCTACGAGCAGTACTTC
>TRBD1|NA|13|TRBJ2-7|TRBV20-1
CSAKDRGPNEQYF
TGCAGTGCTAAGGACAGGGGGCCCAACGAGCAGTACTTC
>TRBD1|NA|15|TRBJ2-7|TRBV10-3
CAIRDLGTGVFEQYF
TGTGCCATCCGTGACCTCGGGACAGGGGTATTCGAGCAGTACTTC
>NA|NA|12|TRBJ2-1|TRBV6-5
CASSTVGYEQFF
TGTGCCAGCAGTACAGTAGGGTACGAGCAGTTCTTC
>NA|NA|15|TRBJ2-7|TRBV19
CASSSLEGLSYEQYF
TGTGCCAGTAGCTCCCTAGAAGGGTTGTCCTACGAGCAGTACTTC
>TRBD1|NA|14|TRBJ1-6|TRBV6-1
CASMRTGKDSPLHF
TGTGCCAGCATGAGGACAGGGAAGGATTCACCCCTCCACTTT
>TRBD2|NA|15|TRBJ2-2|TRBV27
CASSHSGRGPGELFF
TGTGCCAGCAGCCATAGCGGGAGGGGTCCCGGGGAGCTGTTTTTT
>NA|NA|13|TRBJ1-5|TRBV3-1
CASSHTVNQPQHF
TGTGCCAGCAGCCACACAGTCAATCAGCCCCAGCATTTT
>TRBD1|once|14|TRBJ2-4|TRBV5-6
CASSLTGVENIQYF
TGTGCCAGCAGCTTGACAGGGGTGGAAAACATTCAGTACTTC
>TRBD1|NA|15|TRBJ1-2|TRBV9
CASSVDGRGLNGYTF
TGTGCCAGCAGCGTAGATGGCAGGGGGCTCAATGGCTACACCTTC
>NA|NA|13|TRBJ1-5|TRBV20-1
CSATPPGNQPQHF
TGCAGTGCTACGCCCCCCGGCAATCAGCCCCAGCATTTT
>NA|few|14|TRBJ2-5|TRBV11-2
CASSPTRSQETQYF
TGTGCCAGCAGCCCGACACGCTCACAAGAGACCCAGTACTTC
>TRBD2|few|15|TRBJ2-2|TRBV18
CASSPGRGNTGELFF
TGTGCCAGCTCACCAGGGAGGGGCAACACCGGGGAGCTGTTTTTT
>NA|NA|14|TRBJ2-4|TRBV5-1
CASSARARGDIQYF
TGCGCCAGCAGCGCCAGGGCCCGAGGGGACATTCAGTACTTC
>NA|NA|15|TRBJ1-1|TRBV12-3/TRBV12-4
CASSLGWLLDTEAFF
TGTGCCAGCAGTTTGGGTTGGTTGTTGGACACTGAAGCTTTCTTT
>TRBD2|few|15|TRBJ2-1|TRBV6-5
CASSYVAGRNNEQFF
TGTGCCAGCAGTTACGTAGCCGGGAGGAACAATGAGCAGTTCTTC
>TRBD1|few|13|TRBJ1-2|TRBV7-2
CASSLTGVNGYTF
TGTGCCAGCAGCCTAACAGGGGTTAATGGCTACACCTTC
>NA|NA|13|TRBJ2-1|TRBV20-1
CSAKGLLRNEQFF
TGCAGTGCTAAAGGACTCCTAAGGAATGAGCAGTTCTTC
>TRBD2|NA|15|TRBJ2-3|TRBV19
CASPTSGGITDTQYF
TGTGCCAGTCCGACTAGCGGGGGGATAACAGATACGCAGTATTTT
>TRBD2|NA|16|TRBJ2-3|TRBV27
CASRSLSGKVEDTQYF
TGTGCCAGCAGGAGTCTTAGCGGGAAAGTAGAAGATACGCAGTATTTT
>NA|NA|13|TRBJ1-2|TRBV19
CASSISGVEGYTF
TGTGCCAGTAGTATCTCAGGGGTAGAAGGCTACACCTTC
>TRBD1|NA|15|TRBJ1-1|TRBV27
CATNTGGRMNTEAFF
TGTGCCACCAATACAGGGGGCAGGATGAACACTGAAGCTTTCTTT
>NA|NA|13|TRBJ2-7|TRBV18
CASNRGQYYEQYF
TGTGCCAGCAACCGGGGACAATACTACGAGCAGTACTTC
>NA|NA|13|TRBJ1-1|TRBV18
CASSPDLNTEAFF
TGTGCCAGCTCACCCGACTTGAACACTGAAGCTTTCTTT
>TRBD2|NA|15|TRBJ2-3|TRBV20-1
CSARLAGMFRDTQYF
TGCAGTGCCCGACTAGCGGGGATGTTTAGAGATACGCAGTATTTT
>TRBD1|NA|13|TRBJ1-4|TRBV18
CASQGTGSEKLFF
TGTGCCAGCCAAGGGACAGGGTCCGAAAAACTGTTTTTT
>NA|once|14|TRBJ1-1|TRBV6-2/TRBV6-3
CASGDPPPKAEAFF
TGTGCCAGCGGCGACCCCCCACCAAAGGCTGAAGCTTTCTTT
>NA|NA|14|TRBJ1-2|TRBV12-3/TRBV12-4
CASRGQEANYGYTF
TGTGCCAGCCGGGGCCAGGAGGCTAACTATGGCTACACCTTC
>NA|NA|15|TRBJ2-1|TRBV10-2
CASIRQGGDFEEQFF
TGCGCCAGCATTCGCCAGGGGGGTGATTTTGAGGAGCAGTTCTTC
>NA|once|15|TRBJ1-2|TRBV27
CASSVGQQGIGGYTF
TGTGCCAGCAGTGTCGGCCAACAGGGAATAGGGGGCTACACCTTC
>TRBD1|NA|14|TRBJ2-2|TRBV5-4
CASSGQGDTGELFF
TGTGCCAGCTCCGGACAGGGGGACACCGGGGAGCTGTTTTTT
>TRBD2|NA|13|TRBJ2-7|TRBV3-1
CASSQAGGGEQYF
TGTGCCAGCAGCCAAGCGGGAGGTGGCGAGCAGTACTTC
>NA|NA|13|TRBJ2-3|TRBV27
CASNDLGTDTQYF
TGTGCCAGCAACGACCTGGGGACAGATACGCAGTATTTT
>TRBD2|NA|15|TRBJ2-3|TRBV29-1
CSVARLAGGADTQYF
TGCAGCGTTGCCCGACTAGCGGGGGGGGCAGATACGCAGTATTTT
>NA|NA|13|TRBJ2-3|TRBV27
CASSSPRIYAQYF
TGTGCCAGCAGCAGCCCTAGAATATACGCGCAGTATTTT
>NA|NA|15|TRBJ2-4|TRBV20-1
CSASVNAAVNDIQYF
TGCAGTGCTAGCGTCAACGCCGCCGTCAACGACATTCAGTACTTC
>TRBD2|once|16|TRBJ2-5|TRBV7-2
CASSLGGTSLGETQYF
TGTGCCAGCAGCTTAGGGGGGACTAGTTTGGGAGAGACCCAGTACTTC
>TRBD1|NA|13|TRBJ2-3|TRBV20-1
CSANRGPADTQYF
TGCAGTGCCAACAGGGGGCCCGCAGATACGCAGTATTTT
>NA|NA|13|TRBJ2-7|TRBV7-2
CASSPLSSYEQYF
TGTGCCAGCAGCCCCCTAAGCTCCTACGAGCAGTACTTC
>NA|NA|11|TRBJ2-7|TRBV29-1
CSRGAVYEQYF
TGCAGTCGGGGGGCCGTCTACGAGCAGTACTTC
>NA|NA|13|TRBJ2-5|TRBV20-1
CSASDLALKTQYF
TGCAGTGCTAGTGATCTAGCGTTGAAGACCCAGTACTTC